What follows is one T cell receptor beta chain and its context. These data originate in a study of identical twins. TCRdb analysed the 5' RACE reads with MiXCR anew, one entry per CDR3 protein. The data hold 500,000 to 700,000 distinct CDR3 sequences, with roughly 7.2% observed a single time. V dropped 7 bases and J dropped 0 bases, with 4 bases sitting between them. CDR1 is LNHNV and CDR2 is YYDKDF in the germline V gene (reference sequence). CDR3 size: 13 residues. A further study also used this sample, focusing on yellow fever vaccine responses in identical twins.

V usage is TRBV15 and J usage is TRBJ2-6, with D unresolved. Material for sequencing was PBMCs. The receptor was isolated from a woman between 18 and 29 years old in good health. The DNA for the CDR3 is TGTGCCACCATGATCTCTGGGGCCAACGTCCTGACTTTC. This encodes CATMISGANVLTF.